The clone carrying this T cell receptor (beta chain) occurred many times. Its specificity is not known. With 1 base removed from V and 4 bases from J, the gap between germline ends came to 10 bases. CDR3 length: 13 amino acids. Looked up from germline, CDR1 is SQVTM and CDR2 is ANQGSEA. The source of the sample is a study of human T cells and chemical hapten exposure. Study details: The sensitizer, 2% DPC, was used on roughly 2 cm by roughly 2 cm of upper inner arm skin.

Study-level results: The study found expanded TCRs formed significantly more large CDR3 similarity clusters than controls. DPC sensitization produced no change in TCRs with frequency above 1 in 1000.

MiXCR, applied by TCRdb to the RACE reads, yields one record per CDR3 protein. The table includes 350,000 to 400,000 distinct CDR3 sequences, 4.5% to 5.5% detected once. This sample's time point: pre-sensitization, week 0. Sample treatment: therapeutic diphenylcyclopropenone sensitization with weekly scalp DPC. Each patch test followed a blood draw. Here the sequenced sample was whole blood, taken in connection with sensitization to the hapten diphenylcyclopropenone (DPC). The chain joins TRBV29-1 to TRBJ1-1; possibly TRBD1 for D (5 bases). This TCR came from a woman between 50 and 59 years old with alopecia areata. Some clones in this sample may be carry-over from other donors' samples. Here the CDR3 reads CSVEAGGLTEAFF. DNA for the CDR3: TGCAGCGTTGAAGCGGGGGGACTCACTGAAGCTTTCTTT.